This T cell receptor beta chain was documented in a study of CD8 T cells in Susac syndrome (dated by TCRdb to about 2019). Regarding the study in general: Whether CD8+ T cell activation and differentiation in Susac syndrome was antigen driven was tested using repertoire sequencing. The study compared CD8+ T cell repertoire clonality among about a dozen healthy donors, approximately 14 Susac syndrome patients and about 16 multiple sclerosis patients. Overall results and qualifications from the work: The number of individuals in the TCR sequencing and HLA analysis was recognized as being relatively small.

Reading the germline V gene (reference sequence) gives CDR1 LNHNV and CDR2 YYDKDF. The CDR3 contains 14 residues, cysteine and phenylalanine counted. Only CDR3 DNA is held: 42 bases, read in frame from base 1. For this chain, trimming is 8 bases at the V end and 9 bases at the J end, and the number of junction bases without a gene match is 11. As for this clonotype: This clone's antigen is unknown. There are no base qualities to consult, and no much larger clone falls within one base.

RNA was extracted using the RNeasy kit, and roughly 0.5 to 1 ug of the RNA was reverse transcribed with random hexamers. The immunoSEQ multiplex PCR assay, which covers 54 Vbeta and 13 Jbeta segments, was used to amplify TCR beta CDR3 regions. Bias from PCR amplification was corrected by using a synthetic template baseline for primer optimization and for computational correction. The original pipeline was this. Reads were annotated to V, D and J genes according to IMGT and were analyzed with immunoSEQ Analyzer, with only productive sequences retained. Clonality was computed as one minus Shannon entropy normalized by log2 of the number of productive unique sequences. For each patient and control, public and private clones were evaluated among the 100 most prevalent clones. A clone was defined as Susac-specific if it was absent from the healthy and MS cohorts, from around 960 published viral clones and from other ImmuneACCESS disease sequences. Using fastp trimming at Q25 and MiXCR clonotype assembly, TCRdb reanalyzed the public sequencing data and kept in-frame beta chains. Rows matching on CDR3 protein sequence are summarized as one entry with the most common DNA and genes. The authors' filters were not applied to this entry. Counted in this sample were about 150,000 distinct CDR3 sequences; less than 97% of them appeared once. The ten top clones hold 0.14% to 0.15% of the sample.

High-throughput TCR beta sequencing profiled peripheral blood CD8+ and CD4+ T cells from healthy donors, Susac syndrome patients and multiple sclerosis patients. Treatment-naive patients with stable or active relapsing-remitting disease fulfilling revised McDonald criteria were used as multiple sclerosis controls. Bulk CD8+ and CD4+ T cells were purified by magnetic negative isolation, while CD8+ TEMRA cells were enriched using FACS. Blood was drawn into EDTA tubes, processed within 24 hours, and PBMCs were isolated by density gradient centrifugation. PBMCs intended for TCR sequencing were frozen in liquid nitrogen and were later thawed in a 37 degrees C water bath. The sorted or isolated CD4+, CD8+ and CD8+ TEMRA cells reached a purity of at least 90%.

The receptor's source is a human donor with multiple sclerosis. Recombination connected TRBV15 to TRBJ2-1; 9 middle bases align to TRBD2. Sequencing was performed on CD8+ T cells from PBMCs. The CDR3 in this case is CATGLSGGRGEQFF. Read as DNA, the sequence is TGTGCCACCGGACTAAGCGGGGGGAGGGGTGAGCAGTTCTTC.